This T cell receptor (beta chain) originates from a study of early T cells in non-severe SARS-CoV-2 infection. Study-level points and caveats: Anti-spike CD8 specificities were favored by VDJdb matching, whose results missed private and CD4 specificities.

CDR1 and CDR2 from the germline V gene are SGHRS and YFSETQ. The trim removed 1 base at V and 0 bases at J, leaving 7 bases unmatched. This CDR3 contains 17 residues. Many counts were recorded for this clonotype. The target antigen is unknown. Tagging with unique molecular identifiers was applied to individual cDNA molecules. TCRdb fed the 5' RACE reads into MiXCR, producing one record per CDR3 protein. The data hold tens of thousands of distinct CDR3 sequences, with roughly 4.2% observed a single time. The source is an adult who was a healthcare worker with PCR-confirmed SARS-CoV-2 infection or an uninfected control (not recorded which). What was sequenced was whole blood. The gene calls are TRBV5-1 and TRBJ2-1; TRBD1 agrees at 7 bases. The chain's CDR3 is CASSLTGDLPSYNEQFF. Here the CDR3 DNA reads TGCGCCAGCAGCTTGACAGGGGATTTACCCTCCTACAATGAGCAGTTCTTC. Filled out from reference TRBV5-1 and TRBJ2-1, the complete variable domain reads KAGVTQTPRYLIKTRGQQVTLSCSPISGHRSVSWYQQTPGQGLQFLFEYFSETQRNKGNFPGRFSGRQFSNSRSEMNVSTLELGDSALYLCASSLTGDLPSYNEQFFGPGTRLTVL.